These T cell receptor beta chains were read from a single sample in a study of blood T cell repertoires in COVID-19. TCRdb's copy holds only in-frame clones and misses some; the assay was immunoSEQ multiplex PCR. The sample lists fewer than 70,000 clones, more than 85% seen once, with more than 7% in the top ten. The sequencing input was peripheral blood. The receptors here all came from a woman in her sixties or seventies with active COVID-19. Each CDR3 is given with its conserved first and last residue. Fields, in order: clone size, J gene, V gene, D gene, CDR3 DNA, CDR3 protein. The D gene is left open where the match is weak. Clone size is not always given. Where it is, it says once, few, many or a class for expanded clones.

NA	TRBJ2-3	TRBV5-1	TRBD2	TGCGCCAGCAGCTTGGAAGTTAGCGGGAGCACAGATACGCAGTATTTT	CASSLEVSGSTDTQYF
NA	TRBJ2-5	TRBV3-1/TRBV3-2	TRBD2	TGTGCCAGCAGCCAATACGGGGGGAGGTCAGGAGAGACCCAGTACTTC	CASSQYGGRSGETQYF
NA	TRBJ2-1	TRBV11-2	NA	TGTGCCAGCAGCTTAGTGCGGATCGAGCAGTTCTTC	CASSLVRIEQFF
NA	TRBJ2-7	TRBV5-1	TRBD2	TGCGCCAGCAGCTTAGCGGGAGGGACCTACGAGCAGTACTTC	CASSLAGGTYEQYF
NA	TRBJ1-1	TRBV27	NA	TGTGCCAGCAGTTTATCGCGGGGAGTTGAAGCTTTCTTT	CASSLSRGVEAFF
NA	TRBJ2-7	TRBV29-1	TRBD1	TGCAGCGTTGAAAGAGGGGGCAAATACGAGCAGTACTTC	CSVERGGKYEQYF
once	TRBJ1-5	TRBV4-2	NA	TGTGCCAGCAGCCAAGCCAGGGGAAATCAGCCCCAGCATTTT	CASSQARGNQPQHF
NA	TRBJ1-1	TRBV5-6	NA	TGTGCCAGCAGCTTGGTACGCAGGGGGAACACTGAAGCTTTCTTT	CASSLVRRGNTEAFF
NA	TRBJ1-3	TRBV30	TRBD1	TGTGCCTGGAGTCTGACAGGGGATGGAAACACCATATATTTT	CAWSLTGDGNTIYF
NA	TRBJ1-2	TRBV9	TRBD1	TGTGCCAGCAGCCCGGACAGGGGAGACTATGGCTACACCTTC	CASSPDRGDYGYTF
NA	TRBJ1-5	TRBV19	TRBD1	TGTGCCAGTAGTATCCGGACAGGGCGAGGGGTTCAGCCCCAGCATTTT	CASSIRTGRGVQPQHF
NA	TRBJ1-1	TRBV15	NA	TGTGCCACCAGCAGAGGAACTCAGGAGGCTAAAGCTTTCTTT	CATSRGTQEAKAFF
NA	TRBJ2-1	TRBV15	TRBD1	TGTGCCACCAGCCCAGACAGGGCCTCCTACAATGAGCAGTTCTTC	CATSPDRASYNEQFF
once	TRBJ2-6	TRBV5-4	TRBD2	TGTGCCAGCAGCCCGTCGGGGGGTTGGGTTGGGGCCAACGTCCTGACTTTC	CASSPSGGWVGANVLTF
NA	TRBJ1-2	TRBV6-6	TRBD1	TGTGCCAGCACAATGGGACAGGGGACAAACTATGGCTACACCTTC	CASTMGQGTNYGYTF
NA	TRBJ1-6	TRBV18	TRBD1	TGTGCCAGCTCACCGGGACAGGGGAATTCACCCCTCCACTTT	CASSPGQGNSPLHF
NA	TRBJ1-5	TRBV7-2	TRBD1	TGTGCCAGCAGTCCTCTTGGGACAGGGAACCTCCAGCCCCAGCATTTT	CASSPLGTGNLQPQHF
once	TRBJ2-3	TRBV7-3	TRBD2	TGTGCCAGCAGCTCTTCCGGGACTAGCGGCCTTCGGGAGCAGTATTTT	CASSSSGTSGLREQYF
NA	TRBJ1-4	TRBV6-5	TRBD1	TGTGCCAGCAGTTACGGGACAGGGGGTGGCGAAAAACTGTTTTTT	CASSYGTGGGEKLFF
NA	TRBJ2-1	TRBV7-3	TRBD2	TGTGCCAGCAGCTTAGGCGGGAGAATAAACAATGAGCAGTTCTTC	CASSLGGRINNEQFF
NA	TRBJ1-2	TRBV18	TRBD1	TGTGCCAGCTCACCAGACCCTTCAGGGGGCCATGGCTACACCTTC	CASSPDPSGGHGYTF
NA	TRBJ2-3	TRBV14	TRBD2	TGTGCCAGCAGCCGGAGGGGGATGCGGGCTAGCGGGAGGCGGGATACGCAGTATTTT	CASSRRGMRASGRRDTQYF